This T cell receptor beta chain stems from a study of regulatory T cells in long-lasting Graves disease. Specified time point: newly diagnosed GD, antithyroid drugs for less than 3 months. RNA extracted from PBMCs served as the sequencing template. Germline CDR1 reads SGHAT; CDR2 reads FQNNGV. The CDR3 spans 15 residues. Unmatched junction bases numbered 9, after V lost 5 bases and J lost 4 bases. TCR beta libraries were built with iRepertoire HTBI primers and Arm-PCR of CDR3 regions. TCRdb processed the multiplex PCR reads anew with MiXCR; each CDR3 protein has one entry. This sample has more than 400,000 distinct CDR3 sequences; roughly 17% occur once, and the top ten carry about 10%. This clonotype was found many times. The sample also formed part of further work on T cells in Graves' hyperthyroidism and ophthalmopathy. That paper notes: When the TCR CDR3 underwent first-round RT-PCR, the HTBI primer set was used.

The sequence was collected from a woman between 25 and 40 years old with Graves disease. The chain employs TRBV11-2 and TRBJ2-7; the match to TRBD1 covers 9 bases. The material sequenced was peripheral blood mononuclear cells (PBMCs), taken at new diagnosis, from a patient treated with antithyroid drugs. CDR3: CASSQGTGRAYEQYF. Written as DNA, the CDR3 is TGTGCCAGCAGCCAGGGGACAGGGAGAGCGTACGAGCAGTACTTC.